A single sample gave rise to the 7 T cell receptor beta chains below, sequenced in a study of metastatic and nonmetastatic thyroid tumors. Using MiXCR, TCRdb reanalyzed the PCR reads. The profile shows about 41,000 clones, about 10% of them singletons. Every patient was untreated before thyroid surgery. Sequencing was done on a sample of blood. These receptors originate from a female donor with papillary thyroid cancer or a benign thyroid nodule (not recorded which). Some clones in this sample may be carry-over from other donors' samples.

This clone has at least ten counts. The chain uses TRBV27 and TRBJ1-5; TRBD1 aligns across 9 bases. With V trimmed by 2 bases and J by 6 bases, 5 bases remained unmatched. CDR1 is MNHEY, CDR2 SMNVEV, per germline (reference sequence). The length of the CDR3 is 15 residues. CDR3 nucleotides: TGTGCCAGCAGTTTAACAGGACAGGGGAGTCAGCCCCAGCATTTT. It codes for CASSLTGQGSQPQHF.

This clone was seen many times. This rearrangement joins TRBV6-1 to TRBJ1-1; D ambiguous. V was clipped by 5 bases and J by 1 base, with 14 bases between them. This CDR3 has 15 residues. CDR1 and CDR2 (germline): MNHNS, SASEGT. The CDR3 DNA sequence: TGTGCCAGCAGTTCGCCTTGGGCCGCGAACACTGAAGCTTTCTTT. Its protein product is CASSSPWAANTEAFF.

This clone was seen many times. The chain employs TRBV12-5 and TRBJ2-7; no clear D gene. The CDR3 sequence is 13 residues long. Per the germline V gene, CDR1 is LGHNT and CDR2 is FRNRAP. V was pared by 2 bases and J by 2 bases, with 7 bases between. CDR3 protein: CASGLTGAYEQYF. The DNA of the CDR3 is TGTGCTAGTGGTTTGACGGGTGCCTACGAGCAGTACTTC. The variable domain in full, with the rest retrieved from reference TRBV12-5 and TRBJ2-7, is DARVTQTPRHKVTEMGQEVTMRCQPILGHNTVFWYRQTMMQGLELLAYFRNRAPLDDSGMPKDRFSAEMPDATLATLKIQPSEPRDSAVYFCASGLTGAYEQYFGPGTRLTVT.

This clone has at least ten counts. CDR3 DNA sequence: TGCGCCAGCAGCTTGACTAGAGGAGAGCAGTTCTTC. Amino acids: CASSLTRGEQFF. This sequence joins TRBV5-1 and TRBJ2-1; D is perhaps TRBD2 (5 bases). Trimming took 1 base from V and 10 from J, leaving 9 bases between them. Germline V gene lookup returns CDR1 SGHRS and CDR2 YFSETQ. This CDR3 has 12 amino acids.

This clone was seen many times. This rearrangement joins TRBV9 to TRBJ2-7, with a weak D call TRBD2 (7 bases). CDR1 and CDR2 (germline): SGDLS, YYNGEE. There are 16 residues in the CDR3. Trimming removed 4 bases from V and 2 bases from J, with 19 bases in between. The CDR3 DNA reads as TGTGCCAGCAGCCTTAGTGGGGGGGCGGCCACCTACGAGCAGTACTTC. Protein sequence: CASSLSGGAATYEQYF. Combining the CDR3 with reference TRBV9 and TRBJ2-7 gives the whole variable domain DSGVTQTPKHLITATGQRVTLRCSPRSGDLSVYWYQQSLDQGLQFLIQYYNGEERAKGNILERFSAQQFPDLHSELNLSSLELGDSALYFCASSLSGGAATYEQYFGPGTRLTVT.

This clone appeared many times. J is TRBJ2-3 and V is TRBV27; D may be TRBD1 (6 bases). V was clipped by 6 bases and J by 9 bases, with 16 bases between them. Germline CDR1 MNHEY, CDR2 SMNVEV (reference sequence). The CDR3 is 13 amino acids. The CDR3 loop is CASSRLQGDTQYF. The CDR3, as DNA: TGTGCCAGCAGCCGCCTACAGGGAGACACGCAGTATTTT.

This clone was detected many times. The junction and the germline gene differ at one end; a read error may be behind it. This CDR3 is also generated by other DNA sequences in the sample. This chain connects TRBV2 to TRBJ2-3, with D possibly matching TRBD2 (6 bases). The germline CDR1 and CDR2 sequences are SNHLY and FYNNEI. CDR3 length: 17 residues. The CDR3 DNA reads TGCGCCAGCAGTGACCCCTTGCGGGGTACCCTCCAAGATACGCAGTATTTT. This codes for CASSDPLRGTLQDTQYF.